A selection of T cell receptor beta chains follows, all from one sample in a study of T-cell memory formation after mild COVID-19. A single record per CDR3 protein comes from TCRdb applying MiXCR to the 5' RACE reads. The sample records fewer than 650,000 distinct CDR3 sequences, less than 25% being singletons. The sequenced sample consisted of PBMCs or a T cell subset sorted from them (not recorded which). The receptor source for this set is an adult woman who had mild COVID-19 (a few samples of this study predate the infection). Cell type and time point are not known. CDR3s include the opening cysteine and the closing phenylalanine or tryptophan. D genes are given only for firm matches. Clone size is not always given. Where it is, it says once, few, many or a class for expanded clones.

>TRBJ1-1|TRBV7-9|.|.
TGTGCCAGCAGCTCGAGACAAGACACTGAAGCTTTCTTT
CASSSRQDTEAFF
>TRBJ1-1|TRBV7-3|few|.
TGTGCCAGCAGCTGGGATCAGGACACTGAAGCTTTCTTT
CASSWDQDTEAFF
>TRBJ2-1|TRBV7-8|few|.
TGTGCCAGCAGCTCACCCAATGAGCAGTTCTTC
CASSSPNEQFF
>TRBJ2-7|TRBV7-9|.|.
TGTGCCAGCAGCCCAGACACCCACTACGAGCAGTACTTC
CASSPDTHYEQYF
>TRBJ2-2|TRBV7-6|few|.
TGTGCCAGCAGCCCAATTCGACGTACGAACACCGGGGAGCTGTTTTTT
CASSPIRRTNTGELFF
>TRBJ1-1|TRBV30|.|.
TGTGCCTGGAGTGCGTACAGCCTGAACACTGAAGCTTTCTTT
CAWSAYSLNTEAFF
>TRBJ1-6|TRBV12-3/TRBV12-4|.|TRBD1
TGTGCCAGCAGTTTCTCCGGAACAGGGGGCTCCTATAATTCACCCCTCCACTTT
CASSFSGTGGSYNSPLHF
>TRBJ2-2|TRBV9|.|TRBD1
TGTGCCAGCAGCGTCAGGGGGAGCCCGGGGACCGGGGAGCTGTTTTTT
CASSVRGSPGTGELFF
>TRBJ2-2|TRBV5-4|.|.
TGTGCCAGCAGCTTCGCAGGGAAGAACACCGGGGAGCTGTTTTTT
CASSFAGKNTGELFF
>TRBJ2-7|TRBV7-9|.|.
TGTGCCAGCAGCTTCGGACAGGCGGGGGAGCAGTACTTC
CASSFGQAGEQYF
>TRBJ2-7|TRBV2|few|TRBD1
TGTGCCAGCAGCCGGCGACAGGGTGATGTAGGTTACGAGCAGTACTTC
CASSRRQGDVGYEQYF
>TRBJ2-7|TRBV6-2/TRBV6-3|few|.
TGTGCCAGCAGTCACGTTTACGAGCAGTACTTC
CASSHVYEQYF
>TRBJ2-5|TRBV11-2|.|.
TGTGCCAGCAGCCTAATGGGGGGATTGAAAGAGACCCAGTACTTC
CASSLMGGLKETQYF
>TRBJ2-1|TRBV5-1|.|TRBD1
TGCGCCAGCAGCTTGGCAGCAGGGGGACGTTTGAATGAGCAGTTCTTC
CASSLAAGGRLNEQFF
>TRBJ2-7|TRBV7-2|.|.
TGTGCCAGCAGCTTTATGGAGTTCGGGGAGCAGTACTTC
CASSFMEFGEQYF
>TRBJ2-1|TRBV7-8|.|.
TGTGCCAGCAGCTTTTACACCAATTTACGGAATCAGTTCTTC
CASSFYTNLRNQFF
>TRBJ2-7|TRBV12-3/TRBV12-4|few|TRBD1
TGTGCCAGCAGTTCTGCCGGGACAGGGTTTATATCCTACGAGCAGTACTTC
CASSSAGTGFISYEQYF
>TRBJ2-1|TRBV24-1|few|.
TGTGCCACCAGTGATTTGTCTTACAATGAGCAGTTCTTC
CATSDLSYNEQFF
>TRBJ1-5|TRBV19|few|TRBD1
TGTGCCAGTAGTAGCGGACCAGGGGGCCTCCAGGAGCCCCAGCATTTT
CASSSGPGGLQEPQHF
>TRBJ2-6|TRBV7-2|.|.
TGTGCCAGCAGCCGTTCGGGGGCCGGGGCCAACGTCCTGACTTTC
CASSRSGAGANVLTF